A single sample is the source of the 3 T cell receptor beta chains below, sequenced in a study of shared clonotypes between healthy human individuals. TCRdb's table, derived via immunoSEQ multiplex PCR, lists solely in-frame clones and lacks some. The sample comprises about 1,800,000 clones, about 95% of which are singletons, and 0.95% to 1.5% rests with the top ten. Naive CD8 cells, CD45RO-negative and positively selected for CCR7, excluded terminally differentiated effector memory CD45RA+ cells. The specimen was naive CD8+ T cells sorted from blood. The receptors come from a man aged 18 to 35 in good health.

The chain is built from TRBV5-6 and TRBJ1-1; no firm D call. Germline CDR1 is SGHDT and CDR2 is YYEEEE. This CDR3 is 13 amino acids long. V lost 4 bases to trimming and J lost 0 bases, with 7 bases between them. CDR3 region: CASSQSLNTEAFF. The CDR3 coding sequence is TGTGCCAGCAGCCAATCATTGAACACTGAAGCTTTCTTT.

The chain joins TRBV7-9 to TRBJ1-1, with D uncertain. The germline V and J ends were trimmed by 5 bases and 11 bases, with 18 bases remaining between them. The germline V gene encodes CDR1 SEHNR and CDR2 FQNEAQ (reference sequence). The length of the CDR3 is 13 residues. The CDR3 bases are TGTGCCAGCAGCCTTAGCCCCGATTTGGGGGCTTTCTTT. The encoded protein is CASSLSPDLGAFF.

V usage is TRBV4-2 and J usage is TRBJ2-7; D may correspond to TRBD1 or TRBD2 (6 bases each). The CDR3 covers 16 residues. Germline CDR1 is LGHNA and CDR2 is YNFKEQ. With 0 bases removed from V and 0 bases from J, the gap between germline ends came to 12 bases. The CDR3 DNA is TGTGCCAGCAGCCAAGATAGGGGGGAGGCCTCCTACGAGCAGTACTTC. This encodes CASSQDRGEASYEQYF.